One sample yielded the 5 T cell receptor beta chains listed below, sequenced in a study of read filtering for tumor transcriptome and immune sequencing. The library was built from about 370 ng RNA with molecular barcoded adaptors for alpha/delta and beta/gamma chains. TCRdb processed the reads anew with MiXCR; each CDR3 protein has one entry. This table has approximately 62,000 distinct CDR3 sequences, roughly 18% appearing once. The sequencing sample was made of a population of CD138-negative cells sorted from bone marrow. The receptor source for this set is a donor older than 35 with multiple myeloma.

This clonotype was seen a handful of times. The chain carries TRBV19 and TRBJ2-5, with a weak D call TRBD1 (5 bases). This CDR3 is built from 15 residues. V shed 7 bases and J shed 1 base, with 16 bases lying between them. Germline lookup yields CDR1 LNHDA and CDR2 SQIVND (reference sequence). The CDR3 spells CASKPAWGPQETQYF. Written as DNA, the CDR3 is TGTGCCAGTAAGCCAGCATGGGGCCCCCAAGAGACCCAGTACTTC.

This clonotype was detected many times. V and J are TRBV20-1 and TRBJ1-5, with D maybe TRBD1 (6 bases). Germline CDR1 is DFQATT and CDR2 is SNEGSKA (reference sequence). Trimming took off 4 bases at V and 4 bases at J, with 11 bases between the two ends. This CDR3 is 13 amino acids long. The CDR3 loop is CSATRTANQPQHF. In DNA form, the CDR3 reads TGCAGTGCTACCAGGACAGCAAATCAGCCCCAGCATTTT.

CDR3 in amino acids: CASSYGSITYEQYF. The CDR3 nucleotides read TGTGCCAGCAGTTACGGGTCTATAACCTACGAGCAGTACTTC. The genes are TRBV6-5 and TRBJ2-7; D is unresolved. This CDR3 contains 14 residues. Germline V gene data show CDR1 as MNHEY and CDR2 as SVGAGI. Trimming stripped 2 bases from V and 2 bases from J, with 10 bases between.

At least ten counts were recorded for this clonotype. This chain connects TRBV7-3 to TRBJ1-5; the D gene is possibly TRBD1 (6 bases). The CDR3 spans 15 residues. From germline, CDR1 is SGHTA and CDR2 FQGTGA. Trimming pared 5 bases from V and 4 bases from J, leaving 15 bases between. The CDR3 region has the DNA TGTGCCAGCAGCCCCCCGGACAGCTTGAATCAGCCCCAGCATTTT. Translated, it gives CASSPPDSLNQPQHF.

This clonotype was counted ten times or more. The chain combines TRBV2 with TRBJ1-5, with D possibly matching TRBD1 (6 bases). The CDR3 loop spans 12 amino acids. Per the germline V gene, CDR1 is SNHLY and CDR2 is FYNNEI. Trimming removed 6 bases from V and 5 bases from J, with 8 bases in between. This CDR3 is CASRAGDQPQHF. Here the CDR3 DNA reads TGTGCCAGCAGGGCAGGGGATCAGCCCCAGCATTTT.